Each of the 12 T cell receptor beta chains below was sequenced from the same sample in a study of shared clonotypes between healthy human individuals. The repertoire was sequenced with immunoSEQ multiplex PCR; TCRdb's copy has only in-frame clones and lacks some. Here the sample spans approximately 1.1 million clones, about 80% being singletons. Material for sequencing was memory CD4+ T cells from PBMCs. Specified subset: CD45RA-negative fraction. These receptors all stem from a man aged 18 to 29 in good health. Some clones in this sample may be carry-over from other donors' samples.

The chain links TRBV2 to TRBJ2-7; D possibly uses TRBD1 or TRBD2 (6 bases each). The germline V and J ends were trimmed by 6 bases and 1 base, with 13 bases remaining between them. CDR1 is SNHLY, CDR2 FYNNEI, per germline. The CDR3 consists of 14 residues. This chain's CDR3 is CASSGQRASYEQYF. The CDR3 coding sequence is TGTGCCAGCAGCGGACAGCGGGCGTCCTACGAGCAGTACTTC.

This rearrangement joins TRBV28 to TRBJ1-1; 7 positions agree with TRBD1. Trimming removed 8 bases from V and 3 bases from J; junction bases left unmatched: 9. This CDR3 contains 14 residues. Germline V gene sequence: CDR1 MDHEN, CDR2 SYDVKM. The CDR3 DNA is TGTGCCAGCGGCCGGGACAGAAGTTACACTGAAGCTTTCTTT. Translated, it gives CASGRDRSYTEAFF.

This chain links TRBV12-5 with TRBJ2-3; a weak D match, TRBD1 (5 bases). This CDR3 spans 14 amino acids. V dropped 0 bases and J dropped 4 bases, with 8 bases sitting between them. Germline V gives CDR1 LGHNT, CDR2 FRNRAP. CDR3 in amino acids: CASGLVGVADTQYF. The CDR3 coding sequence is TGTGCTAGTGGTTTGGTAGGGGTCGCAGATACGCAGTATTTT.

DNA of the CDR3: TGTGCCAGCAGCTTGATCGTTTCAGGGGGGGAGACCCAGTACTTC. Protein sequence: CASSLIVSGGETQYF. The chain links TRBV5-8 to TRBJ2-5, with D maybe TRBD1 (7 bases). V shed 1 base and J shed 5 bases, with 15 bases lying between them. This CDR3 region has 15 residues. Per germline, CDR1 SGHTS and CDR2 YDEGEE.

V usage is TRBV28 and J usage is TRBJ2-1; D may be TRBD2 (7 bases). V shed 10 bases and J shed 6 bases, with 22 bases lying between them. Germline V gene sequence: CDR1 MDHEN, CDR2 SYDVKM. The CDR3 sequence is 15 residues long. CDR3 protein: CAIGEARGRANEQFF. CDR3 DNA: TGTGCCATCGGTGAAGCGAGGGGGAGGGCCAATGAGCAGTTCTTC.

The V call is TRBV30, the J call TRBJ1-4; TRBD1 is a possible D gene (5 bases). The germline gives CDR1 GTSNPN, CDR2 SVGIG (reference sequence). The CDR3 consists of 15 residues. V shed 2 bases and J shed 4 bases, with 14 bases lying between them. CDR3 protein: CAWSSPGRINEKLFF. Written as DNA, the CDR3 is TGTGCCTGGAGTTCCCCGGGACGGATTAATGAAAAACTGTTTTTT.

V and J are TRBV6-1 and TRBJ2-7; TRBD1 aligns across 7 bases. J gave up 2 bases and V 6 bases, and 10 bases lay outside the gene matches. This CDR3 comprises 15 residues. Germline-derived CDR1 and CDR2 are MNHNS and SASEGT. CDR3 residues: CASSAPWTGAYEQYF. The CDR3 region has the DNA TGTGCCAGCAGCGCCCCCTGGACAGGCGCCTACGAGCAGTACTTC.

The chain employs TRBV2 and TRBJ2-7; D gene uncertain. The CDR3 runs to 12 residues. V was trimmed by 2 bases and J by 4 bases, leaving 6 bases between them. Germline CDR1 reads SNHLY; CDR2 reads FYNNEI. The CDR3 region has the DNA TGTGCCAGCAGTGAAAACTTTTACGAGCAGTACTTC. It specifies CASSENFYEQYF.

The chain combines TRBV6-5 with TRBJ1-5, with D unresolved. The CDR3 loop spans 12 amino acids. Deletions cut 7 bases from V and 7 bases from J, with 11 bases between. Germline V gene data show CDR1 as MNHEY and CDR2 as SVGAGI. The CDR3 here is CASTVTRQPQHF. CDR3 in DNA: TGTGCCAGCACCGTTACCAGACAGCCCCAGCATTTT.

The table lists this clone with a few counts. The V call is TRBV28, the J call TRBJ1-2, with 9 bases fitting TRBD1. Germline V gene sequence: CDR1 MDHEN, CDR2 SYDVKM. V lost 5 bases, J lost 7 bases, and 8 bases stayed unmatched. There are 14 residues in the CDR3. The CDR3 sequence is CASSPPGQGFGYTF. The CDR3 DNA reads as TGTGCCAGCAGTCCCCCGGGACAGGGCTTTGGCTACACCTTC.

The chain employs TRBV7-9 and TRBJ1-4; 8 positions match TRBD1. The V gene's germline CDR1 is SEHNR and CDR2 FQNEAQ (reference sequence). J gave up 3 bases and V 5 bases, and 8 bases lay outside the gene matches. CDR3 length: 16 residues. DNA for the CDR3: TGTGCCAGCAGCCCCGGCCGGGACAGGCCTAATGAAAAACTGTTTTTT. Amino acids: CASSPGRDRPNEKLFF. Using reference TRBV7-9 and TRBJ1-4 for the parts outside the CDR3, the full variable domain is DTGVSQNPRHKITKRGQNVTFRCDPISEHNRLYWYRQTLGQGPEFLTYFQNEAQLEKSRLLSDRFSAERPKGSFSTLEIQRTEQGDSAMYLCASSPGRDRPNEKLFFGSGTQLSVL.

The chain is built from TRBV5-1 and TRBJ2-6, with D unclear. Germline values: CDR1 SGHRS, CDR2 YFSETQ. This CDR3 has 16 amino acids. The V and J ends lost 2 bases and 0 bases respectively, with 9 bases between them. The CDR3 is CASSLTASSGANVLTF. The CDR3 region has the DNA TGCGCCAGCAGCTTAACAGCTAGCTCTGGGGCCAACGTCCTGACTTTC.